The clone carrying this T cell receptor beta chain has just a few counts. Its antigen is currently unknown. This specimen belongs to a study of CD8 T cells in ankylosing spondylitis. This CDR3 has 14 residues. Germline values: CDR1 MNHEY, CDR2 SMNVEV (reference sequence). The V and J ends lost 4 bases and 4 bases respectively, with 13 bases between them. General study points: Blood of patients with ankylosing spondylitis appeared to be characterized by a TCR beta motif of 8 or 9 highly homologous variants. As reported, disease-linked clones showed significant enrichment in matched ankylosing spondylitis synovial fluid.

For TCR beta, libraries came from quantitative 5'-RACE with molecular barcodes. TCRdb ran MiXCR on the 5' RACE reads and lists one entry per CDR3 protein. In the table there are about 150,000 distinct CDR3 sequences, approximately 7.3% of which are singletons. Sequenced sample: blood, either unsorted or a sorted T cell fraction (not recorded which). This sequence joins TRBV27 and TRBJ1-1; tentatively, D is TRBD1 (6 bases). This receptor was identified in a female donor with ankylosing spondylitis or in good health (not recorded which). CDR3 sequence (DNA): TGTGCCAGCAGTTCAATACAGGGTGGCACTGAAGCTTTCTTT. Translating it yields CASSSIQGGTEAFF.